The T cell receptor (beta chain) described here comes from a study of chemoradiotherapy in HPV16-positive cancers. On the study more broadly: Candidate HPV-specific T-cell clones and common TCR motifs came from functional assays in a couple of HPV16-positive patients. Study-wide results and caveats: Candidate HPV-specific clones and E7-related TCR motifs grew in tumor during treatment. Only two HPV16-positive patients supplied the functional HPV-specificity definition.

V was pared by 4 bases and J by 4 bases, with 19 bases between. The V gene's germline CDR1 is GTSNPN and CDR2 SVGIG (reference sequence). This CDR3 is 15 amino acids long. In regard to this clone: Its antigen is still unknown.

Assay used: immunoSEQ multiplex PCR; TCRdb lists only in-frame clones, some missing. The data show fewer than 11,000 clones, about four fifths seen once. Samples were taken several times over chemoradiotherapy. The chain links TRBV30 to TRBJ1-1, with D maybe TRBD1 (5 bases). The TCR sequence derives from a human donor with HPV-associated anogenital cancer. The input for sequencing was tumor tissue, taken from a patient who underwent chemoradiotherapy. CDR3 residues: CAWNIWGSSSTEAFF. The DNA for the CDR3 is TGTGCCTGGAATATTTGGGGGTCGAGTTCCACTGAAGCTTTCTTT.